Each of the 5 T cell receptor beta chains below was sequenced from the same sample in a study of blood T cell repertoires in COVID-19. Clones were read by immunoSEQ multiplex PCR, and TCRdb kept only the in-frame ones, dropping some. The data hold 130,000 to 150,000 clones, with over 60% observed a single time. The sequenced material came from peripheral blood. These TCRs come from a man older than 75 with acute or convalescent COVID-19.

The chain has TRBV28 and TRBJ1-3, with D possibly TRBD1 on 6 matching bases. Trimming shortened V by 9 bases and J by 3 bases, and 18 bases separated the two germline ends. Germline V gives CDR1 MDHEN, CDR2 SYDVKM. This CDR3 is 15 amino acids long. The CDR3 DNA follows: TGTGCCAGTCGGGGACACTCCAAAGGTGGAAACACCATATATTTT. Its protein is CASRGHSKGGNTIYF.

CDR3 sequence: CASSLRTSGSGDTQYF. CDR3 nucleotide sequence: TGTGCCAGCAGCTTGAGGACTAGCGGGTCCGGAGATACGCAGTATTTT. J is TRBJ2-3 and V is TRBV7-8; 11 bases map to TRBD2. With V trimmed by 3 bases and J by 5 bases, 7 bases remained unmatched. The CDR3 extends over 16 amino acids. From germline, CDR1 is SGHVS and CDR2 FQNEAQ.

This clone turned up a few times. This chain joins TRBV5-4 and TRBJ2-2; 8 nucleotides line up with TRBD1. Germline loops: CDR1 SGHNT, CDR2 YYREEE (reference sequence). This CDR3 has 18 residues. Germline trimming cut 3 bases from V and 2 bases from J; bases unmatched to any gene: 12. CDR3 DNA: TGTGCCAGCAGCTCCAACCTGAACCCAGGGGGCAACACCGGGGAGCTGTTTTTT. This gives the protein CASSSNLNPGGNTGELFF.

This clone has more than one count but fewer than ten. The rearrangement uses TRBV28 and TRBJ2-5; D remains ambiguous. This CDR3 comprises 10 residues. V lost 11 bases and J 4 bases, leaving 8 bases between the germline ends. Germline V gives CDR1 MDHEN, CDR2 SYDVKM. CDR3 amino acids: CAAGVETQYF. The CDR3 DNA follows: TGTGCCGCAGGTGTAGAGACCCAGTACTTC. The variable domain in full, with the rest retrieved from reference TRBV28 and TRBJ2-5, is DVKVTQSSRYLVKRTGEKVFLECVQDMDHENMFWYRQDPGLGLRLIYFSYDVKMKEKGDIPEGYSVSREKKERFSLILESASTNQTSMYLCAAGVETQYFGPGTRLLVL.

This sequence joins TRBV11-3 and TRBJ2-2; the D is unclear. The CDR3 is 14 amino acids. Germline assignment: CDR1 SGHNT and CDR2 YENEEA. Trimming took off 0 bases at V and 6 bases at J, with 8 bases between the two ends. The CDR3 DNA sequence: TGTGCCAGCAGCTTAGATCGGGTGTCCGGGGAGCTGTTTTTT. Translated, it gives CASSLDRVSGELFF.